This TCR beta chain was recovered during a study of shared clonotypes between healthy human individuals. The CDR3 covers 15 residues. The germline gives CDR1 KGHSH, CDR2 LQKENI. V shed 2 bases and J 1 base; nucleotides not matched to a gene: 5. The input for sorted-subset replicate PCRs was about 210 ng DNA, about 30,000 T cell genomes. The protocol was immunoSEQ multiplex PCR, while the TCRdb copy is restricted to in-frame clones and leaves out a portion. The data show 2 million to 3 million clones, with roughly 93% seen just once and around 0.37% held by the top ten. The chain combines TRBV18 with TRBJ2-7, with TRBD2 matching 7 bases. The sample consisted of naive CD4+ T cells from PBMCs. Indicated subset: CD45RA+ positively selected. This clonotype originated in a man younger than 35 in good health. Some clones in this sample may be carry-over from other donors' samples. CDR3: CASSPSSGASYEQYF. Here the CDR3 DNA reads TGTGCCAGCTCACCATCGAGCGGGGCTTCCTACGAGCAGTACTTC.